This is a list of T cell receptor beta chains from one sample in a study of technical replicates of blood from a few donors. The table came from immunoSEQ multiplex PCR; TCRdb's copy has only in-frame clones and leaves some out. The table records roughly 83,000 clones, more than 90% of them present only once. Material: T cells isolated from PBMCs. These receptors were collected from a human donor in good health. Each CDR3 is given with its conserved first and last residue. Fields, in order: J gene, V gene, D gene, clone size, CDR3 DNA, CDR3 protein. A D gene is named only where the DNA matches it firmly. Not all rows give a size; the values are once, few, many and, for expanded clones, a class.

>TRBJ1-1|TRBV29-1|-|few
TGCAGCGCCAGGGTTAGGGACACTGAAGCTTTCTTT
CSARVRDTEAFF
>TRBJ2-6|TRBV7-3|-|-
TGTGCCAGCAGCTCCCCAGGATCTGGGGCCAACGTCCTGACTTTC
CASSSPGSGANVLTF
>TRBJ2-2|TRBV5-1|TRBD2|-
TGCGCCAGCAGCTTGGCTAGCGGGAACACCGGGGAGCTGTTTTTT
CASSLASGNTGELFF
>TRBJ1-3|TRBV9|-|-
TGTGCCAGCAGCGTAGAGGGGTCCCGATACGTCCTGGGTGGAAACACCATATATTTT
CASSVEGSRYVLGGNTIYF
>TRBJ2-3|TRBV9|TRBD2|-
TGTGCCAGCACGCGGGGCGGGGGGGCGGCAGATACGCAGTATTTT
CASTRGGGAADTQYF
>TRBJ2-7|TRBV18|TRBD1|few
TGTGCCAGCTCACACCCGGACAGGGCAGGATCCTACGAGCAGTACTTC
CASSHPDRAGSYEQYF
>TRBJ2-3|TRBV7-9|TRBD2|-
TGTGCCAGCAGCTTAGCGAGCGATTGGGAGGGAACAGATACGCAGTATTTT
CASSLASDWEGTDTQYF
>TRBJ2-7|TRBV11-2|-|-
TGTGCCAGCAGCCCAGGGCGTGGGGGCGCGGATTGGTACGAGCAGTACTTC
CASSPGRGGADWYEQYF
>TRBJ2-7|TRBV28|-|-
TGTGCCAGCAGTTTGGAGGACGCCACCCCGAGCTCCTACGAGCAGTACTTC
CASSLEDATPSSYEQYF
>TRBJ2-3|TRBV6-5|-|-
TGTGCCAGCAGTTACCTCCGGGAGCGAGATACGCAGTATTTT
CASSYLRERDTQYF
>TRBJ1-2|TRBV6-6|-|once
TGTGCCAGCAGTTCTGGAGGGGCCATCTATGGCTACACCTTC
CASSSGGAIYGYTF
>TRBJ1-2|TRBV30|TRBD1|-
TGTGCCTCCACAGACAGGGGGCAAAAAAGTGGCTACACCTTC
CASTDRGQKSGYTF
>TRBJ2-1|TRBV20-1|TRBD2|-
TGCAGTGTCCGTGGGAGGGATGAGCAGTTCTTC
CSVRGRDEQFF
>TRBJ2-7|TRBV27|-|-
TGTGCCAGCAGTCCCGACAGAGCCTACGAGCAGTACTTC
CASSPDRAYEQYF
>TRBJ1-5|TRBV4-2|-|-
TGTGCCAGCAGCCAAGATACCCGGGTCAATCAGCCCCAGCATTTT
CASSQDTRVNQPQHF
>TRBJ2-1|TRBV10-3|TRBD1|-
TGTGCCATCAGTGAACAGGGGTATTCCTACAATGAGCAGTTCTTC
CAISEQGYSYNEQFF
>TRBJ2-1|TRBV9|-|-
TGTGCCAGCAGCCCCCGGGCGGGCTACAATGAGCAGTTCTTC
CASSPRAGYNEQFF
>TRBJ1-5|TRBV30|-|-
TGTGCCTGGAGCACAGGGAATCAGCCCCAGCATTTT
CAWSTGNQPQHF
>TRBJ1-6|TRBV6-5|-|-
TGTGCCAGCAGTTACTCTGCGACATTCAATAATTCACCCCTCCACTTT
CASSYSATFNNSPLHF
>TRBJ1-1|TRBV6-1|-|-
TGTGCCAGCAGTGAATTGGGAGGGAACACTGAAGCTTTCTTT
CASSELGGNTEAFF
>TRBJ1-5|TRBV15|-|-
TGTGCCACCAGCAGAGAACCCTATAGCAATCAGCCCCAGCATTTT
CATSREPYSNQPQHF
>TRBJ2-2|TRBV7-2|TRBD1|-
TGTGCCAGCAGCCCAGCGACAGGGCCAATGACGAACACCGGGGAGCTGTTTTTT
CASSPATGPMTNTGELFF
>TRBJ1-2|TRBV6-5|TRBD1|-
TGTGCCAGCAGTTACTCAGTAACAGGGGGCGGCTACACCTTC
CASSYSVTGGGYTF
>TRBJ2-1|TRBV7-9|TRBD2|few
TGTGCCAGCAGCCGGACTAGCGGTTACAATGAGCAGTTCTTC
CASSRTSGYNEQFF
>TRBJ2-2|TRBV10-1|-|-
TGCGCCAGCAGTCCAGAGGTGACCGGGGAGCTGTTTTTT
CASSPEVTGELFF
>TRBJ1-1|TRBV27|-|-
TGTGCCAGCAGTTTCAGGGGTCGAGCTGAAGCTTTCTTT
CASSFRGRAEAFF
>TRBJ2-5|TRBV5-4|-|-
TGTGCCAGCAGCTTGCCTCAGGGACAAGAGACCCAGTACTTC
CASSLPQGQETQYF